Listed below are T cell receptor beta chains from one sample, sequenced in a study. TCRdb reprocessed the RT-PCR reads with MiXCR, giving one entry per CDR3 protein. The sample lists more than 600,000 distinct CDR3 sequences; approximately 15% were seen once. Sequences were obtained from memory CD4+ T cells from blood. The receptors were sampled from a female donor in good health, serving as a healthy control. CDR3s include the opening cysteine and the closing phenylalanine or tryptophan. A D gene is named only where the DNA matches it firmly. Part of the rows lack a size; the others show once, few, many or a class for expanded clones.

clone_size	j_call	v_call	d_call	cdr3_nt	cdr3_aa
.	TRBJ1-5	TRBV6-1	TRBD1	TGTGCCAGCTATGGGACAGGGGTAAATCAGCCCCAGCATTTT	CASYGTGVNQPQHF
.	TRBJ2-3	TRBV7-3	TRBD2	TGTGCCAGCAGCTTAACCGGGGGGTCCGGCACAGATACGCAGTATTTT	CASSLTGGSGTDTQYF
.	TRBJ2-3	TRBV20-1	TRBD1	TGCAGTGCTATGACAGGGGCTAGCACAGATACGCAGTATTTT	CSAMTGASTDTQYF
many	TRBJ2-5	TRBV6-2/TRBV6-3	.	TGTGCCAGCAGTTACTCGTCGGTCAGTTTGGAGACCCAGTACTTC	CASSYSSVSLETQYF
.	TRBJ2-4	TRBV28	.	TGTGCCAGCAGCAGAGAAGTACTAGCCAAAAACATTCAGTACTTC	CASSREVLAKNIQYF
.	TRBJ2-2	TRBV30	.	TGTGCCTGGCGACGGGGGGCCGGCGCGAACACCGGGGAGCTGTTTTTT	CAWRRGAGANTGELFF
few	TRBJ1-1	TRBV7-6	TRBD1	TGTGCCAGCAGCTTAGCCGGGACAGGGGACACTGAAGCTTTCTTT	CASSLAGTGDTEAFF
.	TRBJ2-6	TRBV28	TRBD1	TGTGCCAGCAGTTGGGACAGGACGGGGGCCAACGTCCTGACTTTC	CASSWDRTGANVLTF
few	TRBJ1-2	TRBV20-1	.	TGCAGTGCTAGACTCGTTTATGGCTACACCTTC	CSARLVYGYTF
.	TRBJ1-6	TRBV20-1	.	TGCAGTTGGGGGGGAGCCGTGGTCGGTAATTCACCCCTCCACTTT	CSWGGAVVGNSPLHF
many	TRBJ1-3	TRBV4-2	TRBD1	TGTGCCAGCAGCCCGGAAGGGGGCCGAAACACCATATATTTT	CASSPEGGRNTIYF
.	TRBJ1-1	TRBV27	TRBD1	TGTGCCAGCAGCCCCGGACAGGGGGCTGAAAACACTGAAGCTTTCTTT	CASSPGQGAENTEAFF
.	TRBJ1-3	TRBV7-2	.	TGTGCCAGCAGCAGGGAAGTCTCTGGAAACACCATATATTTT	CASSREVSGNTIYF
many	TRBJ2-3	TRBV7-3	TRBD1	TGTGCCAGCAGGTCGGGACAGGCCTCAGATACGCAGTATTTT	CASRSGQASDTQYF
.	TRBJ2-7	TRBV5-1	.	TGCGCCAGCAGCTTGGATCAGGGTAAGACCTACGAGCAGTACTTC	CASSLDQGKTYEQYF
few	TRBJ1-2	TRBV4-2	.	TGTGCCAGCAGCCAAGATAATACAGGGAAGGGGTATGGCTACACCTTC	CASSQDNTGKGYGYTF
.	TRBJ1-5	TRBV6-2/TRBV6-3	TRBD1	TGTGCCAGCAGCTCCCTTAAAACCGGGACAGGGGCTCCATACTTTCATCAGCCCCAGCATTTT	CASSSLKTGTGAPYFHQPQHF
few	TRBJ1-1	TRBV18	.	TGTGCCAGCTCACCAGGGTTACAGACCACTGAAGCTTTCTTT	CASSPGLQTTEAFF
few	TRBJ2-7	TRBV20-1	.	TGCAGTGCCATCCTACCAGGGACCTACGAGCAGTACTTC	CSAILPGTYEQYF
.	TRBJ2-7	TRBV9	TRBD1	TGTGCCAGCAGCGCCCGACAGGGGACAACCTACGAGCAGTACTTC	CASSARQGTTYEQYF
many	TRBJ1-1	TRBV6-5	.	TGTGCCAGCAGGCTTACGCGGGACACTGAAGCTTTCTTT	CASRLTRDTEAFF
.	TRBJ1-2	TRBV18	.	TGTGCCAGCTCATCGGACAGATCTAAGGGCTACACCTTC	CASSSDRSKGYTF
.	TRBJ2-1	TRBV12-3/TRBV12-4	TRBD2	TGTGCCAGCAGTTTCCGGCGGGAGGGCTCAGGTGAGCAGTTCTTC	CASSFRREGSGEQFF
.	TRBJ2-6	TRBV14	.	TGTGCCAGCAGCCAAGTGCCTACTAGTATCTCTGGGGCCAACGTCCTGACTTTC	CASSQVPTSISGANVLTF
few	TRBJ2-1	TRBV12-3/TRBV12-4	TRBD1	TGTGCCAGCAGTTTGACAGGGGGGATAAATGAGCAGTTCTTC	CASSLTGGINEQFF
.	TRBJ1-6	TRBV11-1	.	TGTGCCAGCAGCTTACGGCAGGGATTTAATTCACCCCTCCACTTT	CASSLRQGFNSPLHF
.	TRBJ2-2	TRBV5-1	.	TGCGCCAGCAGCTTGGGGGCAGGCCTCACCGGGGAGCTGTTTTTT	CASSLGAGLTGELFF
.	TRBJ1-1	TRBV11-2	TRBD1	TGTGCCAGCAGCGAACAGGGGATGAACACTGAAGCTTTCTTT	CASSEQGMNTEAFF
many	TRBJ2-7	TRBV4-1	.	TGCGCCAGCAGCCAAGAATACTCACGGTCCTACGAGCAGTACTTC	CASSQEYSRSYEQYF
few	TRBJ1-1	TRBV30	.	TGTGCCTGGAGCCGGACCTACACTGAAGCTTTCTTT	CAWSRTYTEAFF
many	TRBJ2-5	TRBV5-1	.	TGCGCCAGCAGCTTAAGTGAGACCCAGTACTTC	CASSLSETQYF
many	TRBJ2-7	TRBV5-6	.	TGTGCCAGCAGCTTGTGGACGGGCGTATTTTACGAGCAGTACTTC	CASSLWTGVFYEQYF
.	TRBJ2-5	TRBV5-1	.	TGCGCCAGCAGCTGGAGGGGGCAGGAAGAGACCCAGTACTTC	CASSWRGQEETQYF
many	TRBJ1-1	TRBV7-2	TRBD1	TGTGCCAGCAGCTTGACAGGGAGAGACACTGAAGCTTTCTTT	CASSLTGRDTEAFF
many	TRBJ2-5	TRBV4-1	TRBD1	TGCGCCAGCAGCACCGAAGGGACAGCCTACCAAGAGACCCAGTACTTC	CASSTEGTAYQETQYF
few	TRBJ2-7	TRBV6-2/TRBV6-3	.	TGTGCCAGCAGCCGCAATTGGGGTACCGGGACTCAGGGCTACGAGCAGTACTTC	CASSRNWGTGTQGYEQYF
.	TRBJ1-5	TRBV7-9	.	TGTGCCAGCAGCTTACAGGGGACGAATAGCAATCAGCCCCAGCATTTT	CASSLQGTNSNQPQHF
many	TRBJ2-7	TRBV9	.	TGTGCCAGCAGCGTGTCGGCGGGAATGGGTTACGAGCAGTACTTC	CASSVSAGMGYEQYF
.	TRBJ1-2	TRBV5-1	.	TGCGCCAGCAGCCCTCAGGGACCTTCTGATGGCTACACCTTC	CASSPQGPSDGYTF
many	TRBJ2-1	TRBV12-3/TRBV12-4	.	TGTGCCAGCAGAGGGGGGGCCTTCTCCTACAATGAGCAGTTCTTC	CASRGGAFSYNEQFF
few	TRBJ2-3	TRBV7-2	TRBD2	TGTGCCAGCAGCTTATGGGCGGGAGACGCAGATACGCAGTATTTT	CASSLWAGDADTQYF
.	TRBJ2-3	TRBV2	.	TGTGCCAGCAGATCCCCGGGATCGAAGGGCACAGATACGCAGTATTTT	CASRSPGSKGTDTQYF
few	TRBJ2-2	TRBV7-2	TRBD2	TGTGCCAGCAGCTTATCAGGGAGGGCCGGGGAGCTGTTTTTT	CASSLSGRAGELFF
few	TRBJ2-3	TRBV5-1	TRBD2	TGCGCCAGCAGCGCCTCACTAGCGGGTAGTACAGATACGCAGTATTTT	CASSASLAGSTDTQYF
.	TRBJ2-7	TRBV3-1	.	TGTGCCAGCAGAAGTTTAAGCGAGCAGTACTTC	CASRSLSEQYF
.	TRBJ2-2	TRBV6-5	.	TGTGCCAGCAGGACCACCCTAGCGATCGGGGAGCTGTTTTTT	CASRTTLAIGELFF
many	TRBJ2-2	TRBV7-8	.	TGTGCCAGCAGCTTAATACGGAACACCGGGGAGCTGTTTTTT	CASSLIRNTGELFF
.	TRBJ2-3	TRBV7-3	.	TGTGCCAGCAGCGACTCGTCAGGGGCACCAAGCACAGATACGCAGTATTTT	CASSDSSGAPSTDTQYF
many	TRBJ2-2	TRBV7-2	TRBD1	TGTGCCAGCAGAACCGGGACAGGGGGCTCCGGGGAGCTGTTTTTT	CASRTGTGGSGELFF
.	TRBJ1-2	TRBV20-1	TRBD1	TGCAGTGCTAGATCCCGGGACAGTTACTATGGCTACACCTTC	CSARSRDSYYGYTF
few	TRBJ2-7	TRBV6-6	.	TGTGCCAGCGCGACCCTCGAGGGTTACGAGCAGTACTTC	CASATLEGYEQYF